A selection of T cell receptor beta chains follows, all from one sample in a study of blood T cell repertoires in COVID-19. Sequencing was performed with immunoSEQ multiplex PCR; in TCRdb, only in-frame clones are kept and a portion is missing. This sample has fewer than 400,000 clones, with under 95% found just once. Sample: PBMCs or T cells enriched from blood (not recorded which). The origin of the receptors is a woman in her thirties who had recovered from COVID-19. Both conserved end residues are part of each CDR3. The order of the fields is D gene, V gene, clone size, J gene, CDR3 DNA, CDR3 protein. The D gene is left open where the match is weak. Size tells how often a clone was seen (once, few, many) or the class of an expanded clone, and some rows leave it out.

D gene: -; V gene: TRBV11-2; clone size: -; J gene: TRBJ2-5; CDR3 DNA: TGTGCCAGCAGCCCAGGGGTGTTGGAGACCCAGTACTTC; CDR3 protein: CASSPGVLETQYF
D gene: TRBD2; V gene: TRBV7-2; clone size: -; J gene: TRBJ2-6; CDR3 DNA: TGTGCCAGCAGCTTCCCATTAGCGGGCCAAGACTCTGGGGCCAACGTCCTGACTTTC; CDR3 protein: CASSFPLAGQDSGANVLTF
D gene: -; V gene: TRBV5-8; clone size: -; J gene: TRBJ1-4; CDR3 DNA: TGTGCCAGCACTCCTGACAGCTTTAATGAAAAACTGTTTTTT; CDR3 protein: CASTPDSFNEKLFF
D gene: -; V gene: TRBV6-2/TRBV6-3; clone size: -; J gene: TRBJ1-5; CDR3 DNA: TGTGCCAGCAGCACCGGGGGGTCCCAGCCCCAGCATTTT; CDR3 protein: CASSTGGSQPQHF
D gene: TRBD2; V gene: TRBV10-1; clone size: -; J gene: TRBJ2-1; CDR3 DNA: TGCGCCAGCAGGCGAGGACTAGCGGGGGGGCCCAATGAGCAGTTCTTC; CDR3 protein: CASRRGLAGGPNEQFF
D gene: -; V gene: TRBV7-3; clone size: -; J gene: TRBJ2-7; CDR3 DNA: TGTGCCAGCAGCTTGCCCCCTAGGTTCGAGCAGTACTTC; CDR3 protein: CASSLPPRFEQYF
D gene: TRBD1; V gene: TRBV18; clone size: -; J gene: TRBJ1-2; CDR3 DNA: TGTGCCAGCTCAAAAACAGGGGACGGCTACACCTTC; CDR3 protein: CASSKTGDGYTF
D gene: TRBD1; V gene: TRBV11-2; clone size: -; J gene: TRBJ1-2; CDR3 DNA: TGTGCCAGCAGCTTAGAGATTGGAGGGGGCTACTATGGCTACACCTTC; CDR3 protein: CASSLEIGGGYYGYTF
D gene: TRBD1; V gene: TRBV9; clone size: -; J gene: TRBJ2-3; CDR3 DNA: TGTGCCAGCAGCATCGACCCGGGACAGGGGGCAGATACGCAGTATTTT; CDR3 protein: CASSIDPGQGADTQYF
D gene: TRBD1; V gene: TRBV6-5; clone size: -; J gene: TRBJ1-2; CDR3 DNA: TGTGCCAGCAGTTACTCCCGGGACAGAACCTATGGCTACACCTTC; CDR3 protein: CASSYSRDRTYGYTF
D gene: -; V gene: TRBV7-3; clone size: -; J gene: TRBJ2-1; CDR3 DNA: TGTGCCAGCAGCTCTACCTTACTAGCAATGAATGAGCAGTTCTTC; CDR3 protein: CASSSTLLAMNEQFF
D gene: TRBD1; V gene: TRBV4-1; clone size: few; J gene: TRBJ1-3; CDR3 DNA: TGCGCCAGCAGCCTCTTTGAGGGACAGGGAGGAAACACCATATATTTT; CDR3 protein: CASSLFEGQGGNTIYF
D gene: TRBD1; V gene: TRBV19; clone size: -; J gene: TRBJ1-2; CDR3 DNA: TGTGCCAGTACCCCTAGGCCGACAGGGGACGCTAACTATGGCTACACCTTC; CDR3 protein: CASTPRPTGDANYGYTF
D gene: -; V gene: TRBV7-9; clone size: -; J gene: TRBJ1-1; CDR3 DNA: TGTGCCAGCAGCTTAGCAAGGATTTCGGGGGGACACATAAACACTGAAGCTTTCTTT; CDR3 protein: CASSLARISGGHINTEAFF
D gene: -; V gene: TRBV19; clone size: -; J gene: TRBJ1-5; CDR3 DNA: TGTGCCAGTTCGACACCCTATAGCAATCAGCCCCAGCATTTT; CDR3 protein: CASSTPYSNQPQHF
D gene: -; V gene: TRBV7-9; clone size: -; J gene: TRBJ1-1; CDR3 DNA: TGTGCCAGCAGCCCGGTATTGCCCCCTGAAGCTTTCTTT; CDR3 protein: CASSPVLPPEAFF
D gene: TRBD1; V gene: TRBV9; clone size: -; J gene: TRBJ1-2; CDR3 DNA: TGTGCCAGCAGCGCACCGGGACAGGGTACCTATGGCTACACCTTC; CDR3 protein: CASSAPGQGTYGYTF
D gene: TRBD1; V gene: TRBV4-1; clone size: -; J gene: TRBJ2-1; CDR3 DNA: TGCGCCAGCAGCCCATGGGACAGGGACAATGAGCAGTTCTTC; CDR3 protein: CASSPWDRDNEQFF
D gene: -; V gene: TRBV5-5; clone size: -; J gene: TRBJ1-2; CDR3 DNA: TGTGCCAGCAGCTTGGCGTTGGCAATACATGGCTACACCTTC; CDR3 protein: CASSLALAIHGYTF